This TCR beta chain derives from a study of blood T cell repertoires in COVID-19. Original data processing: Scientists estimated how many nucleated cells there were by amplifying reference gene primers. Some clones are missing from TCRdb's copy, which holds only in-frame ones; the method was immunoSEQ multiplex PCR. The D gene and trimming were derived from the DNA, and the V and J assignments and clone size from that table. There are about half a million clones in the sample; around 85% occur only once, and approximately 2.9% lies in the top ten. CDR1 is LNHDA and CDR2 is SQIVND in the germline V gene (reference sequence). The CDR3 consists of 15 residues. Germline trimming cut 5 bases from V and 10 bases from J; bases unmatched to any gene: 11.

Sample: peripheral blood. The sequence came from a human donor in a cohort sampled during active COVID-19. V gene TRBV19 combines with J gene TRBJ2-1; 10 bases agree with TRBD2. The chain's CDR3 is CASSPGVAGGNEQFF. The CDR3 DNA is TGTGCCAGTAGTCCAGGGGTAGCGGGAGGAAACGAGCAGTTCTTC.